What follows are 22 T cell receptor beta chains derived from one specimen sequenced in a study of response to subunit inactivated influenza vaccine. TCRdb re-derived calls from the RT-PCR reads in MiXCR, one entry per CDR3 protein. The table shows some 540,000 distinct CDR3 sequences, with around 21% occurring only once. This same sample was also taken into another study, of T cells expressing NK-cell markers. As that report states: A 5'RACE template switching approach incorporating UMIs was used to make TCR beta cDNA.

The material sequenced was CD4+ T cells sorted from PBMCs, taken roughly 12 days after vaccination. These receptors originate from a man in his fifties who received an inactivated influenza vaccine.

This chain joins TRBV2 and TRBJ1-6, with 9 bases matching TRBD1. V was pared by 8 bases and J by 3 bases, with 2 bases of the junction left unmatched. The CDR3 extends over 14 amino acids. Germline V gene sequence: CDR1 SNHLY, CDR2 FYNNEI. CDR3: CASLDRGYNSPLHF. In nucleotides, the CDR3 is TGTGCCAGCCTGGACAGGGGCTATAATTCACCCCTCCACTTT. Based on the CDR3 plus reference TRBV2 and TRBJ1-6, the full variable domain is EPEVTQTPSHQVTQMGQEVILRCVPISNHLYFYWYRQILGQKVEFLVSFYNNEISEKSEIFDDQFSVERPDGSNFTLKIRSTKLEDSAMYFCASLDRGYNSPLHFGNGTRLTVT.

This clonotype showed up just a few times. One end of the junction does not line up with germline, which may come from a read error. The CDR3 is CASSDFTGTVLENF. For the CDR3, the DNA is TGTGCCAGCAGTGATTTTACCGGGACAGTCCTTGAGAACTTC. The J gene is TRBJ2-7, the V gene TRBV2, with 7 bases lining up with TRBD1. This CDR3 is 14 amino acids long. Germline assignment: CDR1 SNHLY and CDR2 FYNNEI.

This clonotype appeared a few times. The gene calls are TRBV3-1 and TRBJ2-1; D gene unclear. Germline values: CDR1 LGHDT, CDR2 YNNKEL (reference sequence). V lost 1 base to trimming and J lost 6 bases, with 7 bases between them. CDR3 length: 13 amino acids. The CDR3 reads CASSQVRSNEQFF. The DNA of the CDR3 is TGTGCCAGCAGCCAAGTTCGATCCAATGAGCAGTTCTTC.

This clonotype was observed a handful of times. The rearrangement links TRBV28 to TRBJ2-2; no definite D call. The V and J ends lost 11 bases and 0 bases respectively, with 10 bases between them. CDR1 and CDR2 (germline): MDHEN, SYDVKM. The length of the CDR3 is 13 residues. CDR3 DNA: TGTGCCGGGTCTGAGACGAACACCGGGGAGCTGTTTTTT. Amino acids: CAGSETNTGELFF.

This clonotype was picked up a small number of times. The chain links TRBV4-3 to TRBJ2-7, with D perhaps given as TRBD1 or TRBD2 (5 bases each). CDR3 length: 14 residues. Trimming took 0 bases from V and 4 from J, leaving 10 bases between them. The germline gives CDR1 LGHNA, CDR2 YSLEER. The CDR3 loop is CASSQERGRYEQYF. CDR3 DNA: TGCGCCAGCAGCCAAGAACGGGGCAGATACGAGCAGTACTTC.

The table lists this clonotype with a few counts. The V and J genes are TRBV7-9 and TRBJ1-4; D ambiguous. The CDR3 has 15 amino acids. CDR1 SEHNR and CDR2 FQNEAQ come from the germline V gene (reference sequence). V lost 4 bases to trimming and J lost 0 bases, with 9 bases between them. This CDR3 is CASSSARATNEKLFF. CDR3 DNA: TGTGCCAGCAGCTCTGCACGGGCAACTAATGAAAAACTGTTTTTT.

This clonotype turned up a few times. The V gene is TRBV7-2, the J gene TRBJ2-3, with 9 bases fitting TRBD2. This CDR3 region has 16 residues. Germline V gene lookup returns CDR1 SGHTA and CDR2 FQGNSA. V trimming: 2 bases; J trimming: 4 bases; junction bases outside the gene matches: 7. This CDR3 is CASSLRRGGGADTQYF. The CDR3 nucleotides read TGTGCCAGCAGCTTAAGGCGGGGGGGCGGGGCAGATACGCAGTATTTT.

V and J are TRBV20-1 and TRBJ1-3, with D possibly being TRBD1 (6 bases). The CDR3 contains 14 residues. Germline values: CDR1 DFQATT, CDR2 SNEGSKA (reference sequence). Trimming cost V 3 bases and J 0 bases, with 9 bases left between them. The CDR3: CSASARGSGNTIYF. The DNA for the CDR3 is TGCAGTGCTAGTGCCAGGGGCTCTGGAAACACCATATATTTT.

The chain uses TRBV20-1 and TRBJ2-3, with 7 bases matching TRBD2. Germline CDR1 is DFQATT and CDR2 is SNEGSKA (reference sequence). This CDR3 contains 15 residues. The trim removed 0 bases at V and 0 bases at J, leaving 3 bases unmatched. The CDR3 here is CSARDQRGSTDTQYF. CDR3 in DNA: TGCAGTGCTAGAGATCAGCGGGGAAGCACAGATACGCAGTATTTT.

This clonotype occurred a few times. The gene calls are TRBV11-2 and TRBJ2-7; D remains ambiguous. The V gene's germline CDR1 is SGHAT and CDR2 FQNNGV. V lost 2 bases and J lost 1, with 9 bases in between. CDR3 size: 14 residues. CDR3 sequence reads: CASSLYQESYEQYF. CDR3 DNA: TGTGCCAGCAGCTTATATCAGGAGTCCTACGAGCAGTACTTC.

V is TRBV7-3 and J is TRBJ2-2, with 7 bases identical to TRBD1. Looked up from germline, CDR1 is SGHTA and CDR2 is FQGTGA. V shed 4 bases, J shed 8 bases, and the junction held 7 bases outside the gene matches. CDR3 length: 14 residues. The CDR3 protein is CASSSQGTGGELFF. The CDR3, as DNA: TGTGCCAGCAGCTCACAGGGGACGGGTGGGGAGCTGTTTTTT.

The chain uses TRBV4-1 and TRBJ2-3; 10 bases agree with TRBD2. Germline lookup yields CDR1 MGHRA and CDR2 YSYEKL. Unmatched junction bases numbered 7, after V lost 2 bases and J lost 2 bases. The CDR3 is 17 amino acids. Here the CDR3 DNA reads TGCGCCAGCAGCCAATCCGGAGCGGGGGGGCCCACAGATACGCAGTATTTT. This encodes CASSQSGAGGPTDTQYF.

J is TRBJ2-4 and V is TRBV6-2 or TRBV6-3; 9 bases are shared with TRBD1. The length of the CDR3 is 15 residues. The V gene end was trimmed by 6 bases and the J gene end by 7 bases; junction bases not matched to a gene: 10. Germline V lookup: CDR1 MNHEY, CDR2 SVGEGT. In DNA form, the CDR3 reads TGTGCCAGCAGCACCCTATGGACAGGGGTGAACATTCAGTACTTC. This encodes CASSTLWTGVNIQYF.

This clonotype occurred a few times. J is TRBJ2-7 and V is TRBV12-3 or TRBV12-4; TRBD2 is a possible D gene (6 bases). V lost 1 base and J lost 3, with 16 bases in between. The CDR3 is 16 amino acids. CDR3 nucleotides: TGTGCCAGCAGTTTAGTCCTCGGGAGAACCATCTACGAGCAGTACTTC. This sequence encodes CASSLVLGRTIYEQYF.

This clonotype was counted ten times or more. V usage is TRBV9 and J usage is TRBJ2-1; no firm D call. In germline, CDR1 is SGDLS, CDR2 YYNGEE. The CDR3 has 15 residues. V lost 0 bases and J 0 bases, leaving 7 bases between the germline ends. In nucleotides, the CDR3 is TGTGCCAGCAGCGTAGAGCCTAGCTCCTACAATGAGCAGTTCTTC. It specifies CASSVEPSSYNEQFF.

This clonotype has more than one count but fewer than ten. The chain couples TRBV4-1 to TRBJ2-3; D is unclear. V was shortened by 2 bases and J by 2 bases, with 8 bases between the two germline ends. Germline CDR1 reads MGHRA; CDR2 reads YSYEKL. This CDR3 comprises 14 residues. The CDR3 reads CASSQLVLTDTQYF. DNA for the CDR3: TGCGCCAGCAGCCAACTAGTGCTCACAGATACGCAGTATTTT.

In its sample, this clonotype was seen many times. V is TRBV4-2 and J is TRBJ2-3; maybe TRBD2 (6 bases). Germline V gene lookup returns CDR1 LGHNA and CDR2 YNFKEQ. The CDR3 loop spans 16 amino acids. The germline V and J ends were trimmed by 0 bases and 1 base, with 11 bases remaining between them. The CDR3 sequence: CASSQDRASGTDTQYF. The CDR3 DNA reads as TGTGCCAGCAGCCAAGATCGCGCTAGCGGCACAGATACGCAGTATTTT.

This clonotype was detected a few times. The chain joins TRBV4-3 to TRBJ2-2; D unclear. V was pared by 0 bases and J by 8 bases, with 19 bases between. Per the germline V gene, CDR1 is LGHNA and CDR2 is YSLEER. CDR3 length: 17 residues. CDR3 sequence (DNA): TGCGCCAGCAGCCAAGATTCGGCAGGAGATGGTTGGGGGGAGCTGTTTTTT. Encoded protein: CASSQDSAGDGWGELFF.

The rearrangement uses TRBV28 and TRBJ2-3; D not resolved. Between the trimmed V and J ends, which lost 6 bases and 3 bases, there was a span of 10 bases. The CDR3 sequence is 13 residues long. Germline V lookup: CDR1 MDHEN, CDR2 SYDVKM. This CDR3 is CASSPILTDTQYF. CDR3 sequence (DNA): TGTGCCAGCAGCCCGATTTTGACAGATACGCAGTATTTT.

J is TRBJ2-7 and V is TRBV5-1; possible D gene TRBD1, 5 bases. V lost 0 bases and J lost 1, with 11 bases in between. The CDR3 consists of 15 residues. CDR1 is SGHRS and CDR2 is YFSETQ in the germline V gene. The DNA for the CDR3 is TGCGCCAGCAGCTTGGAACAGGCCCTATCCTACGAGCAGTACTTC. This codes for CASSLEQALSYEQYF.

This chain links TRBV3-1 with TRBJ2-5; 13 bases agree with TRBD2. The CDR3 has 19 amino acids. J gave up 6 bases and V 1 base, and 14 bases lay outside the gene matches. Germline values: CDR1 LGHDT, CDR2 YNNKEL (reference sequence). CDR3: CASSQGGILAGGPGKTQYF. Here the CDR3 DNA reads TGTGCCAGCAGCCAAGGTGGAATACTAGCGGGAGGGCCAGGGAAGACCCAGTACTTC.

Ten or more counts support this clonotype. The CDR3 DNA reads TGCAGCGTTGGGGAGGGGGCAACGAACACCGGGGAGCTGTTTTTT. As protein: CSVGEGATNTGELFF. The gene calls are TRBV29-1 and TRBJ2-2, with D perhaps TRBD1 or TRBD2 (7 bases each). The CDR3 runs to 15 residues. Trimming cost V 4 bases and J 0 bases, with 12 bases left between them. Germline CDR1 SQVTM, CDR2 ANQGSEA.